Included here is one TCR beta chain sequence, with context. This sample is part of a study of cytomegalovirus exposure and HLA in healthy donors. The CDR3 runs 12 residues. V lost 0 bases, J lost 10 bases, and 11 bases lay in between. Germline CDR1 GTSNPN, CDR2 SVGIG (reference sequence). The primer mix had 60 Vbeta and 13 Jbeta primers. Repertoires were generated with immunoSEQ multiplex PCR, while TCRdb's copy carries only in-frame clones and drops some. The top ten hold around 1.8% of the sample, which has over 50,000 clones, just under 85% seen once. The origin of this receptor is a man in his forties in good health and CMV-seronegative. Sequenced sample: PBMCs. The rearrangement links TRBV30 to TRBJ2-3; the D is unclear. The CDR3, as DNA: TGTGCCTGGAGTGTGTTTGACCAGGCGCAGTATTTT. It encodes CAWSVFDQAQYF.